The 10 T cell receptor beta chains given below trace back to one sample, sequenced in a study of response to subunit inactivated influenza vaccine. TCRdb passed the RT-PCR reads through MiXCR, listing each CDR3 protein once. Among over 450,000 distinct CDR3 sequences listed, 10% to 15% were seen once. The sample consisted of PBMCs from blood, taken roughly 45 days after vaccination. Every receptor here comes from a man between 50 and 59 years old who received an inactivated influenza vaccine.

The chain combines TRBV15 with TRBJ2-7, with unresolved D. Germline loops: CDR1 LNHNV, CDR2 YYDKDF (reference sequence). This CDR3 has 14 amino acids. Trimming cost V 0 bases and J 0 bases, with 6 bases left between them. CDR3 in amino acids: CATSRDQASYEQYF. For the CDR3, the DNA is TGTGCCACCAGCAGAGACCAGGCCTCCTACGAGCAGTACTTC.

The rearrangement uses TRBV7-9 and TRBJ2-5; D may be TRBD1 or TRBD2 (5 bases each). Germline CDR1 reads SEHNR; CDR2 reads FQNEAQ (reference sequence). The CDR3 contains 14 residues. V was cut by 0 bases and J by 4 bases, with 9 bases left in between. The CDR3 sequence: CASSLAGVAETQYF. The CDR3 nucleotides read TGTGCCAGCAGCTTAGCGGGGGTTGCAGAGACCCAGTACTTC.

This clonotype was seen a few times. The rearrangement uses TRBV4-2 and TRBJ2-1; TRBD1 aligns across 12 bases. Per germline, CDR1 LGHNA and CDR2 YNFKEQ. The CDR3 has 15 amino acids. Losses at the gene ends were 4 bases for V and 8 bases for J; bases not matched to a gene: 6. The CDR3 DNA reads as TGTGCCAGCAGCCGGAGGGACAGGGGGCGAGATGAGCAGTTCTTC. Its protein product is CASSRRDRGRDEQFF.

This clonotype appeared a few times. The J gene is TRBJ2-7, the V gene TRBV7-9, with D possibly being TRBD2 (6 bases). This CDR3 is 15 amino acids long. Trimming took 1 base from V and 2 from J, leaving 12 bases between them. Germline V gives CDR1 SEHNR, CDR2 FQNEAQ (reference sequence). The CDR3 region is CASSLDPGEPYEQYF. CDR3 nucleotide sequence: TGTGCCAGCAGCTTAGATCCGGGGGAACCCTACGAGCAGTACTTC.

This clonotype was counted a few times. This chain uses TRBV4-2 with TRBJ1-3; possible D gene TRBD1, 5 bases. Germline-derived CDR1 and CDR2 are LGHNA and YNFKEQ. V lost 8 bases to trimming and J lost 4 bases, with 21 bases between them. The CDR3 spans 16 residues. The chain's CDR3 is CASAKEGSRTGNTIYF. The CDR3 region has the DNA TGTGCCAGCGCAAAGGAGGGGAGCAGAACGGGAAACACCATATATTTT.

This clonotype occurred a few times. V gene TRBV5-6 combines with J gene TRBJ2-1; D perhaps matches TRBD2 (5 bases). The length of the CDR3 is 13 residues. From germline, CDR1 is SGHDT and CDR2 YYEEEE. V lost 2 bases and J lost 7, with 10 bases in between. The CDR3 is CASSLGSWNEQFF. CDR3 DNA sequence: TGTGCCAGCAGCTTAGGGAGTTGGAATGAGCAGTTCTTC.

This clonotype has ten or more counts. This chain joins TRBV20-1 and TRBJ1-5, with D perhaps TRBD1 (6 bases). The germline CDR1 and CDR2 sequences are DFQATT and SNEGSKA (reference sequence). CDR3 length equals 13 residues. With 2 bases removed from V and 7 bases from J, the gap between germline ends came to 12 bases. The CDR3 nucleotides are TGCAGTGCTAGATCCCCGGGGGGCCAGCCCCAGCATTTT. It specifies CSARSPGGQPQHF.

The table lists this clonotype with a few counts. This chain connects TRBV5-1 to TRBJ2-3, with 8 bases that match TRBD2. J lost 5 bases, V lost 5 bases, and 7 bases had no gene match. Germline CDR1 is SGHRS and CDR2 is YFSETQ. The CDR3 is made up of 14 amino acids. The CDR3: CASSPGLAVDTQYF. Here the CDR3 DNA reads TGCGCCAGCAGTCCTGGACTAGCCGTAGATACGCAGTATTTT.

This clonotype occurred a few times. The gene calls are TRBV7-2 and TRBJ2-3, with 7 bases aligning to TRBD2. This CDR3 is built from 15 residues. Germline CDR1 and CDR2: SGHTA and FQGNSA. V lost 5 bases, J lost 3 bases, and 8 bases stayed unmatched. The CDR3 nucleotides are TGTGCCAGCAGCCCGTGGACTAGGGGAACAGATACGCAGTATTTT. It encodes CASSPWTRGTDTQYF.

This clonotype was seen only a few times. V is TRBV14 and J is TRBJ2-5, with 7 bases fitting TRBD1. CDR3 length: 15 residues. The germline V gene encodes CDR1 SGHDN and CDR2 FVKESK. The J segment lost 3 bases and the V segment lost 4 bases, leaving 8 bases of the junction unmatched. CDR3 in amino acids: CASSPRDSRKETQYF. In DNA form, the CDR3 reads TGTGCCAGCAGCCCAAGGGACAGCCGAAAAGAGACCCAGTACTTC.